Listed below are T cell receptor beta chains from one sample, sequenced in a study of glioma-infiltrating T cells after dendritic cell vaccination. Some clones are missing from TCRdb's copy, which holds only in-frame ones; the method was immunoSEQ multiplex PCR. The sample consists of roughly 47,000 clones, over 75% of them appearing once. This specimen consisted of blood, obtained before dendritic cell vaccination. The source of these receptors is a human donor with glioblastoma. Each CDR3 is given with its conserved first and last residue. Fields, in order: clone size, D gene, J gene, V gene, CDR3 protein, CDR3 DNA. D genes are given only for firm matches. Rows give clone size only sometimes, using once, few, many, or a class for an expanded clone.

size: -
D: TRBD1
J: TRBJ2-7
V: TRBV19
CDR3: CASSAGGTGSYEQYF
DNA: TGTGCCAGTAGTGCCGGAGGGACAGGCTCCTACGAGCAGTACTTC

size: -
D: TRBD2
J: TRBJ2-7
V: TRBV18
CDR3: CASSPTPAGLAATYEQYF
DNA: TGTGCCAGCTCACCGACCCCGGCGGGACTAGCGGCTACCTACGAGCAGTACTTC

size: once
D: -
J: TRBJ2-7
V: TRBV6-5
CDR3: CASRRESSYEQYF
DNA: TGTGCCAGCAGACGGGAAAGCTCCTACGAGCAGTACTTC

size: once
D: TRBD1
J: TRBJ2-7
V: TRBV11-2
CDR3: CASSAYTGGQDEQYF
DNA: TGTGCCAGCAGCGCGTACACAGGGGGCCAGGACGAGCAGTACTTC

size: few
D: -
J: TRBJ1-5
V: TRBV5-1
CDR3: CASSAGEVSNQPQHF
DNA: TGCGCCAGCAGCGCGGGCGAAGTAAGCAATCAGCCCCAGCATTTT

size: -
D: TRBD1
J: TRBJ2-6
V: TRBV18
CDR3: CASSVTGDNLSGANVLTF
DNA: TGTGCCAGCTCAGTGACAGGGGATAACCTCTCTGGGGCCAACGTCCTGACTTTC

size: -
D: TRBD1
J: TRBJ2-7
V: TRBV5-8
CDR3: CASSRGQGYEQYF
DNA: TGTGCCAGCAGCCGGGGACAGGGGTACGAGCAGTACTTC

size: -
D: -
J: TRBJ2-5
V: TRBV25-1
CDR3: CASSGETQYF
DNA: TGTGCCAGCAGCGGAGAGACCCAGTACTTC

size: -
D: -
J: TRBJ1-3
V: TRBV9
CDR3: CASSRGQEDTIYF
DNA: TGTGCCAGCAGCCGAGGGCAGGAGGACACCATATATTTT

size: -
D: -
J: TRBJ1-6
V: TRBV7-9
CDR3: CASSFGHHNSPLHF
DNA: TGTGCCAGCAGCTTCGGACACCATAATTCACCCCTCCACTTT

size: -
D: -
J: TRBJ2-1
V: TRBV6-5
CDR3: CASSFSILTTGFF
DNA: TGTGCCAGCAGTTTTTCGATTTTAACAACGGGGTTCTTC

size: -
D: -
J: TRBJ1-1
V: TRBV29-1
CDR3: CSVEGGAGLNTEAFF
DNA: TGCAGCGTTGAAGGTGGGGCAGGGCTGAACACTGAAGCTTTCTTT

size: -
D: -
J: TRBJ2-2
V: TRBV29-1
CDR3: CSGSGGTGELFF
DNA: TGCAGCGGATCAGGGGGGACCGGGGAGCTGTTTTTT

size: -
D: -
J: TRBJ2-7
V: TRBV11-2
CDR3: CASSWDTSYEQYF
DNA: TGTGCCAGCAGCTGGGACACCTCCTACGAGCAGTACTTC

size: -
D: -
J: TRBJ1-4
V: TRBV25-1
CDR3: CASTRGGGEKLFF
DNA: TGTGCCAGCACCCGGGGGGGAGGTGAAAAACTGTTTTTT

size: -
D: TRBD1
J: TRBJ1-6
V: TRBV2
CDR3: CASRWGQGNNSPLHF
DNA: TGTGCCAGCAGGTGGGGACAGGGCAATAATTCACCCCTCCACTTT

size: -
D: TRBD2
J: TRBJ2-1
V: TRBV5-1
CDR3: CASSFLAGMGNEQFF
DNA: TGCGCCAGCAGCTTCCTAGCGGGGATGGGAAATGAGCAGTTCTTC

size: -
D: TRBD2
J: TRBJ2-2
V: TRBV7-2
CDR3: CASSLATSGSPGELFF
DNA: TGTGCCAGCAGCTTAGCGACTAGCGGGAGTCCCGGGGAGCTGTTTTTT

size: -
D: -
J: TRBJ2-1
V: TRBV10-2
CDR3: CASSESTTSYNEQFF
DNA: TGCGCCAGCAGTGAGTCCACTACCTCCTACAATGAGCAGTTCTTC